The clone carrying this T cell receptor (beta chain) was recorded a few times. The target antigen is unknown. Treatment: roughly 10-day PBMC culture with coronavirus spike peptide pools or control peptides (ViraFEST assay). The data derive from a study of vaccination and CD4 T cells after COVID-19. The overall study: The authors exposed cells to overlapping spike peptides derived from SARS-CoV-2, HCoV-NL63, HCoV-OC43 and HCoV-229E.

Sequencing of cultured CD4+ T cell DNA used the Oncomine TCR Beta short-read assay. Once CD4+ T cells had been cultured, genomic DNA was extracted from them. A single record per CDR3 protein comes from TCRdb applying MiXCR to the PCR reads. In the table there are approximately 13,000 distinct CDR3 sequences, approximately 60% of which are singletons. This TCR was sampled from a human donor who had recovered from COVID-19. The sample comprised CD4+ T cells from blood, cultured in vitro.

The chain's CDR3 is CSANRQTGRLSTDTQYF. The CDR3 bases are TGCAGTGCTAACCGGCAGACCGGTCGTTTAAGCACAGATACGCAGTATTTT. V gene TRBV20-1 combines with J gene TRBJ2-3, with D uncertain. The CDR3 is made up of 17 amino acids. The germline CDR1 and CDR2 sequences are DFQATT and SNEGSKA (reference sequence). Trimming took off 4 bases at V and 0 bases at J, with 20 bases between the two ends.